The sequence of this T cell receptor (beta chain) was determined in a study of prognosis after radiotherapy for stage I lung cancer. Study-wide background: About 5 patients had oligometastatic NSCLC after surgical resection of the primary tumor, and 13 to 15 had newly diagnosed primary stage I lung tumors.

With regard to this clonotype: Its cognate antigen is unknown.

From genomic DNA, TCR beta CDR3 was amplified by two-round multiplex PCR. First-round PCR amplification was performed with primers specific to each TRBV and TRBJ gene. One entry per CDR3 protein, called by TCRdb with MiXCR from the multiplex PCR reads. The table records roughly 30,000 distinct CDR3 sequences, 40% to 50% of them present only once. V was trimmed by 2 bases and J by 6 bases, leaving 11 bases between them. The CDR3 loop spans 13 amino acids. Overall study findings and caveats: The number of unique TCR clones went down after stereotactic body radiation therapy, with a median of around 10,000 versus 6,900. Nobody established whether the expanded TCR clones were specific to the tumor.

Here the sequenced sample was PBMCs, taken before or after stereotactic body radiation therapy (not recorded which). The sequence was obtained from a donor aged 50 or older with non-small cell lung cancer. The chain joins TRBV12-3 or TRBV12-4 to TRBJ2-7; tentative D call: TRBD1 (6 bases). Here the CDR3 reads CASSLRGFCEQYF. The CDR3, as DNA: TGTGCCAGCAGTTTAAGGGGGTTTTGCGAGCAGTACTTC.